The source of this T cell receptor beta chain is a study of cytomegalovirus exposure and HLA in healthy donors. Study-wide results and limits: At a 0.05 false discovery rate, a later analysis found 16,951 TCR beta sequences to be associated with HLA alleles. A later analysis showed HLA-associated TCR beta chains outstripping equally common others in clonal expansion.

Per germline, CDR1 SGHDT and CDR2 YYEEEE. The CDR3 runs 11 residues. V lost 6 bases and J 0 bases, leaving 4 bases between the germline ends. With respect to this clone: Its antigen is unknown.

With 60 Vbeta and 13 Jbeta primers, the PCR was carried out. Profiled with immunoSEQ multiplex PCR; TCRdb holds only in-frame clones, not every one. There are some 130,000 clones in the sample; around 77% occur only once, and over 0.8% lies in the top ten. The sample taken for sequencing was PBMCs. The clonotype originates from an older woman in good health and CMV-seronegative. The chain joins TRBV5-6 to TRBJ2-7; D is uncertain. CDR3 DNA: TGTGCCAGCAACTACTCCTACGAGCAGTACTTC. It is translated as CASNYSYEQYF. The variable domain in full, with the rest retrieved from reference TRBV5-6 and TRBJ2-7, is DAGVTQSPTHLIKTRGQQVTLRCSPKSGHDTVSWYQQALGQGPQFIFQYYEEEERQRGNFPDRFSGHQFPNYSSELNVNALLLGDSALYLCASNYSYEQYFGPGTRLTVT.